Described below is a single TCR beta chain sequence and its context. There are a few counts of this clonotype. No antigen is known for it. It has no much larger one-base neighbor in the sample; base qualities were not kept. Libraries were prepared through PCR. The sequencer listed for this sample is Illumina HiSeq 2500. TCR library preparation used molecular barcoding, with unique molecular identifiers applied to normalize quantification of the TCRbeta repertoire. TCRdb redid the processing of the public reads, applying fastp at Q25 and MiXCR, and retained in-frame beta chains. Each entry is one CDR3 protein sequence, shown with its most common DNA and genes. The sample contains a few hundred thousand distinct CDR3 sequences, over 20% of them found a single time. Less than 4.5% of the sample is in the top ten clones. The data originate from a study of T-cell reconstitution after alpha-beta-depleted transplantation in children (dated by TCRdb to about 2016). With regard to the full study: Using TCR repertoire profiling, the study followed T-cell immune reconstitution in a quantitative way in children after TCRalphabeta/CD19-depleted allogeneic hematopoietic cell transplantation.

Via the germline V gene, CDR1 is MNHEY and CDR2 SVGAGI. The junction shows trimming of 2 bases on V and 2 bases on J, and the gene matches do not reach 4 bases of it. The CDR3 contains 15 residues, cysteine and phenylalanine counted. The kept DNA is CDR3 alone, 45 bases in frame from the first base. The rearranged segments are TRBV6-5 and TRBJ2-3; 7 of the junction bases match TRBD2. This specimen was PBMCs from the stem cell graft donor, taken from the stem cell graft. The sequence came from a human donor who donated a stem cell graft to a child with acute myeloid leukemia. The CDR3 sequence is CASSYAGADTDTQYF. The DNA is as follows: TGTGCCAGCAGTTACGCGGGAGCGGACACAGATACGCAGTATTTT.